A single sample gave rise to the 25 T cell receptor beta chains below, sequenced in a study of blood T cell repertoires in COVID-19. Clones were read by immunoSEQ multiplex PCR, and TCRdb kept only the in-frame ones, dropping some. Of around 480,000 clones listed, about 85% are singletons. The sequencing input was PBMCs or T cells enriched from blood (not recorded which). The receptors stem from a woman in her late teens or twenties who had recovered from COVID-19.

The chain recombines TRBV5-5 with TRBJ2-2; 9 nucleotides align to TRBD2. The CDR3 has 16 amino acids. Looked up from germline, CDR1 is SGHKS and CDR2 is YYEKEE (reference sequence). V gave up 4 bases and J gave up 2 bases; unmatched junction bases: 6. The CDR3 sequence: CASSRTAGGNTGELFF. The CDR3 nucleotides read TGTGCCAGCAGCCGTACAGCGGGGGGTAACACCGGGGAGCTGTTTTTT.

With respect to this clone: The sample holds other DNA sequences that translate to the same CDR3. The chain has TRBV5-1 and TRBJ2-2; D gene uncertain. Per germline, CDR1 SGHRS and CDR2 YFSETQ. The V gene lost 4 bases and the J gene lost 1 base, with 8 bases spanning the gap. The CDR3 is 14 amino acids. CDR3 loop: CASSPRQNTGELFF. The CDR3 coding sequence is TGCGCCAGCAGCCCTCGACAGAACACCGGGGAGCTGTTTTTT.

In its sample, this clone was seen once. The CDR3 sequence: CASSHPEGVDYGYTF. The CDR3 DNA reads as TGTGCCAGCAGTCATCCAGAGGGCGTGGACTATGGCTACACCTTC. The rearrangement joins TRBV2 to TRBJ1-2; D gene ambiguous. Germline V gives CDR1 SNHLY, CDR2 FYNNEI. V lost 5 bases to trimming and J lost 3 bases, with 16 bases between them. The CDR3 runs to 15 residues.

In DNA form, the CDR3 reads TGTGCCAGCAGTCTTGACAGGGAGGAGACCCAGTACTTC. Protein sequence: CASSLDREETQYF. The chain joins TRBV27 to TRBJ2-5; 7 bases map to TRBD1. Germline values: CDR1 MNHEY, CDR2 SMNVEV (reference sequence). The CDR3 sequence is 13 residues long. J lost 5 bases, V lost 5 bases, and 5 bases had no gene match.

The chain employs TRBV18 and TRBJ2-1, with a possible D match to TRBD1 (6 bases). The length of the CDR3 is 15 residues. V dropped 3 bases and J dropped 8 bases, with 17 bases sitting between them. Germline CDR1 is KGHSH and CDR2 is LQKENI. The CDR3, as DNA: TGTGCCAGCTCACCCCTACAGGGAAACGGCGATGAGCAGTTCTTC. Its translation is CASSPLQGNGDEQFF.

This clone was recorded once. This sequence joins TRBV5-1 and TRBJ2-1; 8 positions agree with TRBD1. Trimming took 2 bases from V and 6 from J; bases not matched to a gene: 4. This CDR3 comprises 14 residues. CDR1 and CDR2 (germline): SGHRS, YFSETQ. The CDR3 protein is CASSFRGQPNEQFF. In nucleotides, the CDR3 is TGCGCCAGCAGCTTCAGGGGGCAGCCCAATGAGCAGTTCTTC.

The rearrangement links TRBV5-1 to TRBJ2-7, with 7 bases that match TRBD1. This CDR3 region has 15 residues. After removal of 4 bases from V and 5 bases from J, the junction contained 12 bases not matched to a gene. Germline lookup yields CDR1 SGHRS and CDR2 YFSETQ. The CDR3 DNA is TGCGCCAGCAGCATGTCCGGGACAGCGATACACGAGCAGTACTTC. It is translated as CASSMSGTAIHEQYF.

J is TRBJ1-1 and V is TRBV3-1 (or the pseudogene TRBV3-2); no reliable D call. CDR3 size: 15 residues. Germline values: CDR1 LGHDT, CDR2 YNNKEL (reference sequence). V was pared by 4 bases and J by 5 bases, with 17 bases between. CDR3 sequence: CASSRALSGGTEAFF. CDR3 sequence (DNA): TGTGCCAGCAGCCGAGCTCTGTCTGGAGGAACTGAAGCTTTCTTT.

The J gene is TRBJ2-1, the V gene TRBV7-9, with 9 bases identical to TRBD2. The CDR3 runs 15 residues. From germline, CDR1 is SEHNR and CDR2 FQNEAQ (reference sequence). The ends lost 3 bases at V and 7 bases at J; junction bases unmatched: 7. The CDR3 region has the DNA TGTGCCAGCAGCTTGGGGACTAGCCGAGGGAATGAGCAGTTCTTC. Amino acid sequence: CASSLGTSRGNEQFF.

This rearrangement joins TRBV5-1 to TRBJ2-3, with 8 bases identical to TRBD2. The CDR3 loop spans 14 amino acids. Germline V gene lookup returns CDR1 SGHRS and CDR2 YFSETQ. After removal of 3 bases from V and 3 bases from J, the junction contained 3 bases not matched to a gene. The CDR3 DNA follows: TGCGCCAGCAGCTCGGGGGGGAGAACAGATACGCAGTATTTT. Encoded protein: CASSSGGRTDTQYF.

The chain is built from TRBV6-5 and TRBJ2-3; TRBD1 might be the D (6 bases). The CDR3 runs 14 residues. Germline V gives CDR1 MNHEY, CDR2 SVGAGI. Trimming took 6 bases from V and 0 from J, leaving 10 bases between them. The CDR3 DNA reads as TGTGCCAGCAGACGGACAGCTAGCACAGATACGCAGTATTTT. It codes for CASRRTASTDTQYF.

The chain is built from TRBV30 and TRBJ2-1; D perhaps matches TRBD1 (6 bases). The V end was cut by 4 bases, the J end by 10 bases, with 11 bases between. Germline V gives CDR1 GTSNPN, CDR2 SVGIG (reference sequence). This CDR3 has 11 residues. The DNA of the CDR3 is TGTGCCTGGACACAGGGATGGGAGCAGTTCTTC. Protein product: CAWTQGWEQFF.

The genes are TRBV7-9 and TRBJ1-2, with 8 bases matching TRBD1. Germline loops: CDR1 SEHNR, CDR2 FQNEAQ (reference sequence). There are 15 residues in the CDR3. V shed 2 bases and J 7 bases; nucleotides not matched to a gene: 9. CDR3 DNA sequence: TGTGCCAGCAGCTTAACCCAGCAGGGGGCTAGTGGCTACACCTTC. Its translation is CASSLTQQGASGYTF.

In this sample, this clone turned up once. The chain has TRBV4-1 and TRBJ1-2; no definite D call. Trimming took 0 bases from V and 3 from J, leaving 14 bases between them. CDR3 length: 16 residues. Germline V CDR1 and CDR2: MGHRA, YSYEKL. The CDR3 sequence: CASSQDRVSSDYGYTF. In DNA, the CDR3 is TGCGCCAGCAGCCAAGATCGGGTCAGTTCAGACTATGGCTACACCTTC.

This chain joins TRBV30 and TRBJ2-5; 10 nucleotides match TRBD2. The CDR3 length is 15 residues. Trimming took 3 bases from V and 3 from J; bases not matched to a gene: 7. Germline assignment: CDR1 GTSNPN and CDR2 SVGIG (reference sequence). CDR3 sequence: CAWRPRLAGKETQYF. CDR3 DNA sequence: TGTGCCTGGAGACCCAGACTAGCGGGCAAAGAGACCCAGTACTTC.

V and J are TRBV5-5 and TRBJ1-4; 7 nucleotides align to TRBD1. With V trimmed by 4 bases and J by 7 bases, 10 bases remained unmatched. This CDR3 spans 15 amino acids. Germline V gene lookup returns CDR1 SGHKS and CDR2 YYEKEE (reference sequence). In DNA form, the CDR3 reads TGTGCCAGCAGCCGGCAGACAGGGTTTACTGAAAAACTGTTTTTT. Amino acid sequence: CASSRQTGFTEKLFF.

The chain recombines TRBV28 with TRBJ1-4; 8 nucleotides match TRBD1. The trim removed 6 bases at V and 10 bases at J, leaving 7 bases unmatched. The CDR3 consists of 13 residues. CDR1 is MDHEN and CDR2 is SYDVKM in the germline V gene. DNA for the CDR3: TGTGCCAGCAGCCTCGGGACAGGAGGAAAACTGTTTTTT. Protein product: CASSLGTGGKLFF.

This clone was counted between two and nine times. The rearrangement uses TRBV30 and TRBJ1-1, with 7 bases aligning to TRBD1. CDR3 length: 12 residues. Germline V lookup: CDR1 GTSNPN, CDR2 SVGIG (reference sequence). CDR3 in amino acids: CAGDRLNTEAFF. The CDR3 coding sequence is TGTGCAGGGGACAGACTTAACACTGAAGCTTTCTTT.

The V gene is TRBV30, the J gene TRBJ1-2; perhaps TRBD1 as D (5 bases). Germline-derived CDR1 and CDR2 are GTSNPN and SVGIG (reference sequence). The CDR3 contains 15 residues. V was trimmed by 2 bases and J by 0 bases, leaving 13 bases between them. Here the CDR3 DNA reads TGTGCCTGGAGTTCCCTTGGAGGGGCTAACTATGGCTACACCTTC. Protein sequence: CAWSSLGGANYGYTF.

On this clone itself: The sample carries other DNA sequences with the same CDR3. The V call is TRBV30, the J call TRBJ1-5, with D maybe TRBD1 (6 bases). The V gene's germline CDR1 is GTSNPN and CDR2 SVGIG (reference sequence). The CDR3 consists of 13 residues. V was clipped by 3 bases and J by 3 bases, with 9 bases between them. Written as DNA, the CDR3 is TGTGCCTGGAGCAGGGACACCAATCAGCCCCAGCATTTT. Encoded protein: CAWSRDTNQPQHF.

This chain links TRBV10-1 with TRBJ2-1; a possible D gene is TRBD1 (5 bases). V shed 2 bases and J shed 6 bases, with 17 bases lying between them. Germline V CDR1 and CDR2: WNHNN, SYGVQD (reference sequence). The CDR3 runs 16 residues. The CDR3 DNA is TGCGCCAGCAGTGAGAGTAGGGGTCTGGCGGTCAATGAGCAGTTCTTC. Translated, it gives CASSESRGLAVNEQFF.

The chain employs TRBV7-3 and TRBJ2-5; TRBD2 matches at 7 bases. Trimming took 5 bases from V and 1 from J; bases not matched to a gene: 10. Germline V lookup: CDR1 SGHTA, CDR2 FQGTGA. There are 16 residues in the CDR3. CDR3 loop: CASSPAGPGGQETQYF. Here the CDR3 DNA reads TGTGCCAGCAGCCCAGCGGGACCGGGGGGCCAAGAGACCCAGTACTTC. The full variable domain, rest sourced from reference TRBV7-3 and TRBJ2-5, is GAGVSQTPSNKVTEKGKYVELRCDPISGHTALYWYRQSLGQGPEFLIYFQGTGAADDSGLPNDRFFAVRPEGSVSTLKIQRTERGDSAVYLCASSPAGPGGQETQYFGPGTRLLVL.

This chain links TRBV28 with TRBJ1-2, with D possibly TRBD1 on 5 matching bases. V shed 8 bases and J shed 4 bases, with 20 bases lying between them. There are 15 residues in the CDR3. The V gene's germline CDR1 is MDHEN and CDR2 SYDVKM. This chain's CDR3 is CASALGGRQGYGYTF. CDR3 DNA sequence: TGTGCCAGCGCCTTAGGTGGTAGGCAGGGCTATGGCTACACCTTC.

CDR3 sequence reads: CASSTGGQETQYF. The CDR3 DNA is TGTGCCAGCTCAACGGGGGGGCAAGAGACCCAGTACTTC. The chain recombines TRBV18 with TRBJ2-5; the match to TRBD2 covers 8 bases. The CDR3 spans 13 residues. J was trimmed by 2 bases and V by 5 bases; bases with no gene match: 1. Germline-derived CDR1 and CDR2 are KGHSH and LQKENI.

V gene TRBV28 combines with J gene TRBJ1-2, with 9 nucleotides matching TRBD1. The CDR3 length is 15 residues. Per the germline V gene, CDR1 is MDHEN and CDR2 is SYDVKM. V lost 4 bases to trimming and J lost 5 bases; unmatched junction nucleotides: 8. The CDR3 protein is CASSSTGTGHYGYTF. The CDR3 DNA reads TGTGCCAGCAGTTCCACCGGGACAGGGCATTATGGCTACACCTTC.